The TCR beta chain under discussion was sequenced for a study of cytomegalovirus exposure and HLA in healthy donors. Comments on this clone: Antigen specificity is unknown.

PCR amplification relied on 60 Vbeta primers (plus 13 Jbeta primers). Method: immunoSEQ multiplex PCR; TCRdb's copy keeps in-frame clones and lacks some. Found here are around 150,000 clones, around 80% of them singletons; the top ten hold 1.4%. Study results and caveats: Later on, an analysis tied 18,000 or so TCR beta sequences to HLA alleles at 0.05 false discovery rate.

V lost 5 bases, J lost 3 bases, and 6 bases stayed unmatched. CDR1 SGHVS and CDR2 FNYEAQ come from the germline V gene. The CDR3 sequence is 14 residues long. Sequenced: PBMCs. The chain is built from TRBV7-6 and TRBJ2-7, with TRBD2 matching 8 bases. The sequence was collected from a male donor in good health and CMV-seronegative. In DNA, the CDR3 is TGTGCCAGCAGCCAGGGAGCGGGGGTCTACGAGCAGTACTTC. This encodes CASSQGAGVYEQYF. Complete variable domain (other parts from reference TRBV7-6 and TRBJ2-7): GAGVSQSPRYKVTKRGQDVALRCDPISGHVSLYWYRQALGQGPEFLTYFNYEAQQDKSGLPNDRFSAERPEGSISTLTIQRTEQRDSAMYRCASSQGAGVYEQYFGPGTRLTVT.